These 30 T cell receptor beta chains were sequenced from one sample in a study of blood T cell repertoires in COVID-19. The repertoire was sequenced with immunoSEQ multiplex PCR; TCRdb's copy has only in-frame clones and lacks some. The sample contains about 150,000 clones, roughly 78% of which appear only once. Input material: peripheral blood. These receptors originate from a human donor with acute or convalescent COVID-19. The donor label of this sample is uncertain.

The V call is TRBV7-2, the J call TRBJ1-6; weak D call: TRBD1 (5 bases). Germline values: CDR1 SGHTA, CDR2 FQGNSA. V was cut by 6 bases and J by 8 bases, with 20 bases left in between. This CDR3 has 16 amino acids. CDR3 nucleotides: TGTGCCAGCAGACCCCGCGCGGGACGGCGAGATTCACCCCTCCACTTT. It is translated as CASRPRAGRRDSPLHF.

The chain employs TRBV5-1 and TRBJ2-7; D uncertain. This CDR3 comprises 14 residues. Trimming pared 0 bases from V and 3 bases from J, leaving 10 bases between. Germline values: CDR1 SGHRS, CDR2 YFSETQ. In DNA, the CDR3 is TGCGCCAGCAGCTTGGCCGAAAAGCTCTACGAGCAGTACTTC. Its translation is CASSLAEKLYEQYF.

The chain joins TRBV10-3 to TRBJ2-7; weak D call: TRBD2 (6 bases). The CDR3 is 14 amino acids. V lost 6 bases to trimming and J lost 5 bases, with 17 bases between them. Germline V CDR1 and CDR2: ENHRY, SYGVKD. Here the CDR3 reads CAIRKEGSRDEQYF. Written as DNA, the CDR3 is TGTGCCATCAGGAAGGAGGGGAGTAGGGACGAGCAGTACTTC.

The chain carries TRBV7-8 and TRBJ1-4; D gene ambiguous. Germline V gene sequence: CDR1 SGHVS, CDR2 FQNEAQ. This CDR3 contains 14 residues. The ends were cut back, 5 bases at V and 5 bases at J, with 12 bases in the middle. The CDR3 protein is CASSQTGENEKLFF. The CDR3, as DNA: TGTGCCAGCAGCCAGACGGGAGAAAATGAAAAACTGTTTTTT.

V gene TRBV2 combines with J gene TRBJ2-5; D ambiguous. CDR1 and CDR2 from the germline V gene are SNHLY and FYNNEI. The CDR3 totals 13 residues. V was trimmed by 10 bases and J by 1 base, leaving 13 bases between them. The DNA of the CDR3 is TGTGCCACCTTCCGACACATCCAAGAGACCCAGTACTTC. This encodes CATFRHIQETQYF.

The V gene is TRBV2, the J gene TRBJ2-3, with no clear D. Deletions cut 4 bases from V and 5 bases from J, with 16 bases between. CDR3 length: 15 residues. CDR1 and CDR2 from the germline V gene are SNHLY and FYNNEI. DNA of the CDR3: TGTGCCAGCAGTGTGTTCAGGATACCAGAAGATACGCAGTATTTT. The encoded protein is CASSVFRIPEDTQYF.

DNA for the CDR3: TGCGCCAGCAGCTTGGTCGGCGGCAAAGAGACCCAGTACTTC. Encoded protein: CASSLVGGKETQYF. The chain has TRBV5-1 and TRBJ2-5; D call uncertain. The CDR3 spans 14 residues. Between the trimmed V and J ends, which lost 0 bases and 3 bases, there was a span of 9 bases. Germline CDR1 and CDR2: SGHRS and YFSETQ.

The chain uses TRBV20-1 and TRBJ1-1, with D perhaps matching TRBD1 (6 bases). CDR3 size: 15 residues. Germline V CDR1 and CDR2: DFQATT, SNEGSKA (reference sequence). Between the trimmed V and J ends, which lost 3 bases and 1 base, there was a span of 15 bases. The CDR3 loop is CSASWAVTGNTEAFF. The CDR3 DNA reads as TGCAGTGCTAGTTGGGCCGTGACAGGGAACACTGAAGCTTTCTTT.

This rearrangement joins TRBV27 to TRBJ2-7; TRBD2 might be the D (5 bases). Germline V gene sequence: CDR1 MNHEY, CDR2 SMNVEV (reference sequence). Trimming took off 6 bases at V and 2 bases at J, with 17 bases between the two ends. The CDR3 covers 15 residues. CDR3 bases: TGTGCCAGCAGATCCTCGGTGGTCGGGACCTACGAGCAGTACTTC. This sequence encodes CASRSSVVGTYEQYF.

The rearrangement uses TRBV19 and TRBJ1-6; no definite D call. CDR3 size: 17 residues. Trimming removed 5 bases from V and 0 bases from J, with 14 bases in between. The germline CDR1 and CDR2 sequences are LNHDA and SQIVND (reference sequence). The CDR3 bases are TGTGCCAGTAGTCTTCGCCTCGGGAGCTCCTATAATTCACCCCTCCACTTT. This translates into CASSLRLGSSYNSPLHF.

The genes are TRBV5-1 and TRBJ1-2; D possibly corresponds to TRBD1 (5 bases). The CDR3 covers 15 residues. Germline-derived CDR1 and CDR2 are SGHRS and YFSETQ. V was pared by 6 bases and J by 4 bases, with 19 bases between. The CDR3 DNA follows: TGCGCCAGCACCTCCTTCACCGGTGGGGCCTATGGCTACACCTTC. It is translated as CASTSFTGGAYGYTF.

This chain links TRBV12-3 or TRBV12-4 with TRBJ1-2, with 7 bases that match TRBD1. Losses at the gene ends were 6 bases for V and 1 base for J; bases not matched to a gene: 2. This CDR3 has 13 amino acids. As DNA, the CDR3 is TGTGCCAGCAGGACAGGGAATAACTATGGCTACACCTTC. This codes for CASRTGNNYGYTF.

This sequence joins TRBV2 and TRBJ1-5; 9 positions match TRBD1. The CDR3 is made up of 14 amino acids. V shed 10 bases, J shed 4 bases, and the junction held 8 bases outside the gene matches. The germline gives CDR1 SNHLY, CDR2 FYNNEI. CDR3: CATSGQGRNQPQHF. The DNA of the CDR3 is TGTGCCACCTCCGGACAGGGGAGAAATCAGCCCCAGCATTTT.

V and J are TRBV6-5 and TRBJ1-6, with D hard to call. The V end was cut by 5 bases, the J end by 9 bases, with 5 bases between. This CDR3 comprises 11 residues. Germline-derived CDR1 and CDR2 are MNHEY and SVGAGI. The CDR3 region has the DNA TGTGCCAGCAGTAGGAGTTCACCCCTCCACTTT. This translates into CASSRSSPLHF.

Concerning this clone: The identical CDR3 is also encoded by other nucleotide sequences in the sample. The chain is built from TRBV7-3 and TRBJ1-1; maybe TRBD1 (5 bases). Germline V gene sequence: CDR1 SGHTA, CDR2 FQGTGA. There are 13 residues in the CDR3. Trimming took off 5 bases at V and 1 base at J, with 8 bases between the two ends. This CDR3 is CASSRQWNTEAFF. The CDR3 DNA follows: TGTGCCAGCAGCAGACAGTGGAACACTGAAGCTTTCTTT.

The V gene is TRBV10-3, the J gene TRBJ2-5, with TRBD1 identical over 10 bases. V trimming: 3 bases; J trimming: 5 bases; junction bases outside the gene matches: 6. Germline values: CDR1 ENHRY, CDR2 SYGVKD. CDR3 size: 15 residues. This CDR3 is CAISDRQGARETQYF. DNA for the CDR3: TGTGCCATCAGTGATAGACAGGGGGCACGGGAGACCCAGTACTTC.

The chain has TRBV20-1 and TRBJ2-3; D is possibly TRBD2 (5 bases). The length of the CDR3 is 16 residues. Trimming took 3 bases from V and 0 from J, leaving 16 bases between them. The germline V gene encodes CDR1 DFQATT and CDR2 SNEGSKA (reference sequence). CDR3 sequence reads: CSASDIAQSSTDTQYF. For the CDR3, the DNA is TGCAGTGCTAGTGACATAGCGCAAAGTAGCACAGATACGCAGTATTTT.

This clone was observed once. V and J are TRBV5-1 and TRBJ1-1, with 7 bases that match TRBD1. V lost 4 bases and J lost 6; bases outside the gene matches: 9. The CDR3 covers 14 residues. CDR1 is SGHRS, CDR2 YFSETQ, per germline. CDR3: CASSQEGAGSEAFF. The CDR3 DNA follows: TGCGCCAGCAGCCAGGAGGGGGCAGGTTCTGAAGCTTTCTTT.

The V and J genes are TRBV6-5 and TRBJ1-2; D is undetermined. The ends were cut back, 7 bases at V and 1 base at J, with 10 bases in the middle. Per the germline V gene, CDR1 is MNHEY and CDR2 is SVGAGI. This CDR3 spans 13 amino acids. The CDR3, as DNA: TGTGCCAGCACCCTGGGCGATAACTATGGCTACACCTTC. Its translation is CASTLGDNYGYTF.

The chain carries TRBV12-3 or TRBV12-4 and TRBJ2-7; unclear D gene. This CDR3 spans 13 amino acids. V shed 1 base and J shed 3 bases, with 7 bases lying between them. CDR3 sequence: CASSLGGFYEQYF. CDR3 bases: TGTGCCAGCAGTTTAGGAGGCTTCTACGAGCAGTACTTC.

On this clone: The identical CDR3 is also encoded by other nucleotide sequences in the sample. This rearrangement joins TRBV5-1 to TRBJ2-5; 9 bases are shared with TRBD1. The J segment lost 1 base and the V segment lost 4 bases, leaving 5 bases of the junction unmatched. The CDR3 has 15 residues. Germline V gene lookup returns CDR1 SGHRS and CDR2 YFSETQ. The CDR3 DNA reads TGCGCCAGCAGCCCGGACAGGGGACTCCAAGAGACCCAGTACTTC. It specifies CASSPDRGLQETQYF.

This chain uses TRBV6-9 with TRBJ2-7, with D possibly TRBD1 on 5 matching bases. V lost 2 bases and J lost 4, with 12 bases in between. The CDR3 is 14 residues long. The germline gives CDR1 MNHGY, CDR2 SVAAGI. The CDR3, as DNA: TGTGCCAGCAGTTATAGGGGTGTCGGGTACGAGCAGTACTTC. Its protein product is CASSYRGVGYEQYF.

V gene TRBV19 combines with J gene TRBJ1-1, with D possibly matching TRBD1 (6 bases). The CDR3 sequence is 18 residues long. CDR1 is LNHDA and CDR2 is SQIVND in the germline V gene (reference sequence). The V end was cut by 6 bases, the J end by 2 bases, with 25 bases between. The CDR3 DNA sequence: TGTGCCAGTAGCAATTTTAGAGGGGGGGCGAGCGGAAACACTGAAGCTTTCTTT. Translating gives CASSNFRGGASGNTEAFF.

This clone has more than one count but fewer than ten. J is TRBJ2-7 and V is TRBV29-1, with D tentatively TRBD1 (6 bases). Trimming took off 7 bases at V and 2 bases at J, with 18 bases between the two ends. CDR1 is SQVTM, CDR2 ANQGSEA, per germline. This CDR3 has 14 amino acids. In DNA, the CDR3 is TGCAGCGCCAGGACACAGGGAGATACCTACGAGCAGTACTTC. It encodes CSARTQGDTYEQYF.

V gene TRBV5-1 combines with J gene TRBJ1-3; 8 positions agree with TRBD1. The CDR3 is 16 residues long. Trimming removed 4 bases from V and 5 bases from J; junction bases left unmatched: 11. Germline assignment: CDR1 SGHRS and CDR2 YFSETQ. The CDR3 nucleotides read TGCGCCAGCAGCCGATCCCTACAGGGGGGGAGAAACACCATATATTTT. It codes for CASSRSLQGGRNTIYF. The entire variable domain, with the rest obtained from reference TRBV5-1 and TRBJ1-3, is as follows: KAGVTQTPRYLIKTRGQQVTLSCSPISGHRSVSWYQQTPGQGLQFLFEYFSETQRNKGNFPGRFSGRQFSNSRSEMNVSTLELGDSALYLCASSRSLQGGRNTIYFGEGSWLTVV.

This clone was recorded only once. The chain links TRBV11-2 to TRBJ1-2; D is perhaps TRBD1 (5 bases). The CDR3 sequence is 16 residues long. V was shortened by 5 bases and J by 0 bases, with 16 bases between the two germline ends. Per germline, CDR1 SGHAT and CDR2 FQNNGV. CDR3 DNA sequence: TGTGCCAGCAGCCCCCAGGGAAAAGGTGCTAACTATGGCTACACCTTC. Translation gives CASSPQGKGANYGYTF.

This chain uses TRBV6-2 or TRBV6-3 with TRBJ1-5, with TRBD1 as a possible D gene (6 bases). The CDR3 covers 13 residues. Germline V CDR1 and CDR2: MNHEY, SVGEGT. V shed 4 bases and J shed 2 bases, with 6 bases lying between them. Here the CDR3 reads CASSSGGNQPQHF. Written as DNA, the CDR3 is TGTGCCAGCAGTTCAGGGGGCAATCAGCCCCAGCATTTT.

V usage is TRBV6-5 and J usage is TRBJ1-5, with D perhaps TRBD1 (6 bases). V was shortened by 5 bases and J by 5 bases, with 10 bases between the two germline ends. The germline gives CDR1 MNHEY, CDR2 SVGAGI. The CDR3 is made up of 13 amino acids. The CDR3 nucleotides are TGTGCCAGCAGTACGGGACATTATCAGCCCCAGCATTTT. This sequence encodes CASSTGHYQPQHF.

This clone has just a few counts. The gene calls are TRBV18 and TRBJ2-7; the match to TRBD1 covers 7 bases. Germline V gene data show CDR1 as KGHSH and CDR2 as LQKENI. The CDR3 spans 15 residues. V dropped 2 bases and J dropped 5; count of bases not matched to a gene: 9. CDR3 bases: TGTGCCAGCTCACCAAAAAGGACAGGTCTCGACGAGCAGTACTTC. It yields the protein CASSPKRTGLDEQYF.

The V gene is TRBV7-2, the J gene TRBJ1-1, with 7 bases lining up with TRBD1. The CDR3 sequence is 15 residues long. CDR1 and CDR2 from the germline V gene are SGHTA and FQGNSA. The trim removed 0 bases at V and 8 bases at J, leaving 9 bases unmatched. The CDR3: CASSLAGGFDWEAFF. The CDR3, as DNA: TGTGCCAGCAGCTTAGCAGGGGGCTTTGACTGGGAAGCTTTCTTT. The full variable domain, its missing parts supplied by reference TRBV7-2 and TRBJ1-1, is GAGVSQSPSNKVTEKGKDVELRCDPISGHTALYWYRQSLGQGLEFLIYFQGNSAPDKSGLPSDRFSAERTGGSVSTLTIQRTQQEDSAVYLCASSLAGGFDWEAFFGQGTRLTVV.